This TCR beta chain stems from a study of T-cell memory formation after mild COVID-19. Study-wide results and caveats: Cross-reactive memory appears to have joined, as suggested by some responding clones showing up in pre-infection memory. Among clones contracting day 15 to 85, CD4/CD8 was balanced, whereas later expanders leaned CD4+. SARS-CoV-2 specificity of second-wave clones peaking day 37 was unconfirmed.

Notes on this clonotype: The antigen is unknown.

V dropped 5 bases and J dropped 4 bases, with 13 bases sitting between them. This CDR3 is built from 14 residues. Germline V gene lookup returns CDR1 SGHTA and CDR2 FQGNSA. TCRdb called the 5' RACE reads again in MiXCR, with one record for every CDR3 protein. The profile covers just over 350,000 distinct CDR3 sequences, with about 15% appearing a single time and less than 25% taken by the ten largest. This sequence originates from a young man who had mild COVID-19 (a few samples of this study predate the infection). Cell type and time point are not known. The chain recombines TRBV7-2 with TRBJ2-3, with D possibly called TRBD1 or TRBD2 (5 bases each). The sequenced sample was PBMCs or a T cell subset sorted from them (not recorded which). CDR3 residues: CASSPTTGPDTQYF. CDR3 DNA: TGTGCCAGCAGCCCGACTACGGGGCCAGATACGCAGTATTTT.